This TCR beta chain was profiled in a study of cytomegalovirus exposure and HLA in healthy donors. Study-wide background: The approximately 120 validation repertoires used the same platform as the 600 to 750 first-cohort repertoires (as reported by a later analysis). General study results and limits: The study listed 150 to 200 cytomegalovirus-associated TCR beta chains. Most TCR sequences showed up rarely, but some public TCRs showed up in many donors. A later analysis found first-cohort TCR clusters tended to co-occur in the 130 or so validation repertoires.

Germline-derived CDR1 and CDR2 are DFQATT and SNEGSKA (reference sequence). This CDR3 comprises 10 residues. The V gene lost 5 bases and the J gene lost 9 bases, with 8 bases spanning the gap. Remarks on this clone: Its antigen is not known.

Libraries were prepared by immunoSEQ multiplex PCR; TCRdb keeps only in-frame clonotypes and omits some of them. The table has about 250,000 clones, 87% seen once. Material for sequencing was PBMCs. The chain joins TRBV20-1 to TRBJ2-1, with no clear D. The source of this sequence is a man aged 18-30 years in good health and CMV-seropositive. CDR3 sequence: CSAVASEQFF. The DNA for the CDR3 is TGCAGTGCTGTAGCAAGTGAGCAGTTCTTC.